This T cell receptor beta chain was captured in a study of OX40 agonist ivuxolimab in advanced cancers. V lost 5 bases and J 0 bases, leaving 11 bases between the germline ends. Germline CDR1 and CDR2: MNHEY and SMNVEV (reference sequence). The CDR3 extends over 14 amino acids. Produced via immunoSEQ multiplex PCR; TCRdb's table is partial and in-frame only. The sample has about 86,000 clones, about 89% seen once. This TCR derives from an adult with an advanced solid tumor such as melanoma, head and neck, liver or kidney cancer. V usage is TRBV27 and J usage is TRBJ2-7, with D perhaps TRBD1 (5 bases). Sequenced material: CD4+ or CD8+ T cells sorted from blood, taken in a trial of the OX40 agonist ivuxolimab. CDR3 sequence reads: CASSPHQGSYEQYF. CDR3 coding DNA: TGTGCCAGCAGTCCACACCAGGGCTCCTACGAGCAGTACTTC.